A single sample is the source of the 25 T cell receptor beta chains below, sequenced in a study of blood T cell repertoires in COVID-19. Only in-frame clones appear in the TCRdb table, and some are missing; sequencing was by immunoSEQ multiplex PCR. The sample comprises about 180,000 clones, 85% to 90% of which are singletons, and roughly 18% rests with the top ten. What was sequenced was peripheral blood. These receptors originate from a person aged 65 to 79 with COVID-19, enrolled during active disease.

The CDR3 DNA reads TGTGCCAGCAAAGCGGGGGGGAACACCGGGGAGCTGTTTTTT. Its translation is CASKAGGNTGELFF. The rearrangement joins TRBV5-4 to TRBJ2-2; 9 nucleotides agree with TRBD2. Germline V lookup: CDR1 SGHNT, CDR2 YYREEE (reference sequence). The CDR3 has 14 residues. Unmatched junction bases numbered 1, after V lost 6 bases and J lost 1 base.

CDR3 bases: TGTGCCAGCGCTTGGGGGCGTGTTTCCGGGGAGCTGTTTTTT. Amino acid sequence: CASAWGRVSGELFF. This chain uses TRBV27 with TRBJ2-2, with D possibly being TRBD1 (6 bases). The CDR3 sequence is 14 residues long. V was clipped by 8 bases and J by 6 bases, with 16 bases between them. Germline assignment: CDR1 MNHEY and CDR2 SMNVEV (reference sequence).

The rearrangement joins TRBV10-3 to TRBJ1-1, with 10 nucleotides matching TRBD1. After removal of 9 bases from V and 6 bases from J, the junction contained 13 bases not matched to a gene. The CDR3 spans 15 residues. Germline V CDR1 and CDR2: ENHRY, SYGVKD. CDR3 DNA sequence: TGTGCCATTTCCCCCGGGACAGGGGTTGGGGCTGAAGCTTTCTTT. This sequence encodes CAISPGTGVGAEAFF.

The chain couples TRBV1 to TRBJ1-1. TRBV1 is marked as a pseudogene. The CDR3 is 14 amino acids. The CDR3 reads CTSYKEGVGTEAFF. The CDR3 DNA follows: TGCACCAGCTATAAGGAGGGAGTGGGCACTGAAGCTTTCTTT.

A word on this clone: Other DNA sequences in this sample translate to the same CDR3. The chain couples TRBV10-3 to TRBJ2-3, with TRBD2 matching 10 bases. CDR1 is ENHRY and CDR2 is SYGVKD in the germline V gene. Losses at the gene ends were 0 bases for V and 1 base for J; bases not matched to a gene: 1. This CDR3 has 16 amino acids. The CDR3 region has the DNA TGTGCCATCAGTGAGTCAACTAGCGGGGGCACAGATACGCAGTATTTT. Translated, it gives CAISESTSGGTDTQYF.

The CDR3 nucleotides are TGTGCCAGCAGCGTAGTCGGGAACACCGGGGAGCTGTTTTTT. Protein: CASSVVGNTGELFF. This rearrangement joins TRBV9 to TRBJ2-2, with D unresolved. The CDR3 extends over 14 amino acids. Per germline, CDR1 SGDLS and CDR2 YYNGEE. V lost 0 bases and J 1 base, leaving 4 bases between the germline ends. Based on the CDR3 plus reference TRBV9 and TRBJ2-2, the full variable domain is DSGVTQTPKHLITATGQRVTLRCSPRSGDLSVYWYQQSLDQGLQFLIQYYNGEERAKGNILERFSAQQFPDLHSELNLSSLELGDSALYFCASSVVGNTGELFFGEGSRLTVL.

V usage is TRBV3-1 (or the pseudogene TRBV3-2) and J usage is TRBJ1-5; possible D gene TRBD1, 5 bases. Germline CDR1 and CDR2: LGHDT and YNNKEL (reference sequence). This CDR3 contains 16 residues. Deletions cut 4 bases from V and 5 bases from J, with 18 bases between. The CDR3 reads CASSRSQGFDHQPQHF. The CDR3 bases are TGTGCCAGCAGCCGATCCCAGGGTTTCGACCATCAGCCCCAGCATTTT.

V is TRBV6-5 and J is TRBJ1-5, with TRBD1 matching over 10 bases. This CDR3 contains 14 residues. Germline loops: CDR1 MNHEY, CDR2 SVGAGI. The V and J ends lost 2 bases and 6 bases, in that order; junction bases with no gene match: 1. CDR3 sequence: CASSYRQGAQPQHF. CDR3 nucleotides: TGTGCCAGCAGTTACAGACAGGGGGCTCAGCCCCAGCATTTT.

The gene calls are TRBV27 and TRBJ1-1; D uncertain. Trimming removed 0 bases from V and 5 bases from J, with 16 bases in between. Germline CDR1 and CDR2: MNHEY and SMNVEV (reference sequence). This CDR3 is 16 amino acids long. The CDR3 region is CASSLSIRRTGTEAFF. CDR3 DNA: TGTGCCAGCAGTTTATCTATAAGGAGAACGGGAACTGAAGCTTTCTTT.

In this sample, this clone turned up a few times. The J gene is TRBJ2-5, the V gene TRBV5-6; 8 bases align to TRBD1. Germline V gene lookup returns CDR1 SGHDT and CDR2 YYEEEE. The CDR3 extends over 16 amino acids. The ends lost 5 bases at V and 2 bases at J; junction bases unmatched: 11. CDR3 DNA: TGTGCCAGCAGTGACGACAGGGGAGAATCACAAGAGACCCAGTACTTC. Protein: CASSDDRGESQETQYF.

The J gene is TRBJ2-7, the V gene TRBV3-1 (or the pseudogene TRBV3-2); 8 nucleotides line up with TRBD2. V lost 0 bases to trimming and J lost 5 bases; unmatched junction nucleotides: 15. Germline-derived CDR1 and CDR2 are LGHDT and YNNKEL (reference sequence). CDR3 size: 18 residues. CDR3 DNA: TGTGCCAGCAGCCAAGATATAGGGGTAGCGGGGAAGAATGACGAGCAGTACTTC. This gives the protein CASSQDIGVAGKNDEQYF.

The CDR3 spells CASSFLPGVYYGYTF. The CDR3 DNA reads TGTGCCAGCAGTTTTTTACCGGGAGTATACTATGGCTACACCTTC. This sequence joins TRBV6-2 or TRBV6-3 and TRBJ1-2, with no clear D. The CDR3 spans 15 residues. Germline V CDR1 and CDR2: MNHEY, SVGEGT. Trimming shortened V by 4 bases and J by 3 bases, and 15 bases separated the two germline ends.

The chain has TRBV5-1 and TRBJ1-3; D gene uncertain. V was cut by 0 bases and J by 0 bases, with 7 bases left in between. Looked up from germline, CDR1 is SGHRS and CDR2 is YFSETQ. CDR3 length equals 15 residues. The CDR3 loop reads CASSLGRASGNTIYF. The CDR3 DNA reads as TGCGCCAGCAGCTTGGGGAGGGCCTCTGGAAACACCATATATTTT.

This clone was recorded a few times. The chain is built from TRBV7-2 and TRBJ2-3; a weak D match, TRBD2 (6 bases). The CDR3 is 14 residues long. V lost 4 bases and J lost 10, with 18 bases in between. Germline V gene data show CDR1 as SGHTA and CDR2 as FQGNSA. CDR3 sequence: CASSSRLAGSSQYF. For the CDR3, the DNA is TGTGCCAGCAGCTCACGGCTGGCGGGGAGTTCGCAGTATTTT. The complete variable domain, with remaining parts taken from reference TRBV7-2 and TRBJ2-3, reads GAGVSQSPSNKVTEKGKDVELRCDPISGHTALYWYRQSLGQGLEFLIYFQGNSAPDKSGLPSDRFSAERTGGSVSTLTIQRTQQEDSAVYLCASSSRLAGSSQYFGPGTRLTVL.

The J gene is TRBJ1-2, the V gene TRBV12-3 or TRBV12-4, with TRBD1 as a possible D gene (5 bases). This CDR3 has 13 residues. V gave up 1 base and J gave up 4 bases, with 7 bases separating them. CDR3 sequence: CASSLETVYGYTF. Here the CDR3 DNA reads TGTGCCAGCAGTTTAGAGACAGTCTATGGCTACACCTTC.

The V call is TRBV6-6, the J call TRBJ1-1, with D possibly being TRBD1 (6 bases). Trimming shortened V by 0 bases and J by 4 bases, and 12 bases separated the two germline ends. This CDR3 comprises 15 residues. CDR1 and CDR2 from the germline V gene are MNHNY and SVGAGI (reference sequence). The CDR3 DNA sequence: TGTGCCAGCAGTTACTCGACAGGCGGAGGCACTGAAGCTTTCTTT. Its translation is CASSYSTGGGTEAFF.

This clone was recorded only once. The rearrangement joins TRBV6-1 to TRBJ2-7; no clear D gene. The CDR3 consists of 12 residues. The germline V gene has CDR1 MNHNS and CDR2 SASEGT. Trimming took 2 bases from V and 6 from J, leaving 8 bases between them. CDR3 sequence reads: CASSELGGEQYF. DNA of the CDR3: TGTGCCAGCAGTGAACTAGGCGGCGAGCAGTACTTC.

The chain couples TRBV6-6 to TRBJ2-1, with 7 bases that match TRBD1. J gave up 0 bases and V 6 bases, and 5 bases lay outside the gene matches. Germline-derived CDR1 and CDR2 are MNHNY and SVGAGI (reference sequence). The CDR3 is 15 residues long. The CDR3 nucleotides are TGTGCCAGCAGGGAAACAGGGGTCTCCTACAATGAGCAGTTCTTC. This translates into CASRETGVSYNEQFF.

Comment on this clone: The junction differs from germline at one of its ends, possibly a read error. The V and J genes are TRBV3-1 (or the pseudogene TRBV3-2) and TRBJ2-3, with 7 positions matching TRBD2. The CDR3 has 13 amino acids. Germline CDR1 LGHDT, CDR2 YNNKEL (reference sequence). CDR3: CASSQDPGTTYLF. In DNA, the CDR3 is TGTGCCAGCAGCCAAGACCCCGGGACTACCTACCTTTTT.

The CDR3 bases are TGCAGCGTTGGATGGGCCGCCAATGAGCAGTTCTTC. This codes for CSVGWAANEQFF. The V gene is TRBV29-1, the J gene TRBJ2-1; D gene ambiguous. Between the trimmed V and J ends, which lost 4 bases and 6 bases, there was a span of 10 bases. The germline V gene encodes CDR1 SQVTM and CDR2 ANQGSEA. This CDR3 is 12 amino acids long.

This chain joins TRBV6-4 and TRBJ1-2; 9 bases align to TRBD1. This CDR3 is 15 amino acids long. Unmatched junction bases numbered 14, after V lost 6 bases and J lost 9 bases. Per germline, CDR1 MRHNA and CDR2 SNTAGT. The CDR3 sequence is CASRDRGGPSDRYTF. The CDR3 coding sequence is TGTGCCAGCAGGGACAGGGGCGGCCCAAGTGATCGCTACACCTTC.

This clone was observed a single time. The V and J genes are TRBV28 and TRBJ2-3; D possibly corresponds to TRBD1 (6 bases). Germline loops: CDR1 MDHEN, CDR2 SYDVKM. With 9 bases removed from V and 4 bases from J, the gap between germline ends came to 17 bases. This CDR3 has 14 residues. The CDR3 loop reads CASEDGGRADTQYF. CDR3 DNA: TGTGCCAGTGAAGATGGGGGCAGGGCAGATACGCAGTATTTT.

J is TRBJ2-5 and V is TRBV28; 12 bases align to TRBD2. J gave up 5 bases and V 3 bases, and 10 bases lay outside the gene matches. The CDR3 is made up of 17 amino acids. The V gene's germline CDR1 is MDHEN and CDR2 SYDVKM. CDR3 amino acids: CASSFTPRLAGVETQYF. For the CDR3, the DNA is TGTGCCAGCAGTTTTACCCCCAGACTAGCGGGAGTTGAGACCCAGTACTTC.

The chain has TRBV11-3 and TRBJ1-1, with a tentative D call TRBD1 (6 bases). This CDR3 spans 17 amino acids. V was pared by 0 bases and J by 1 base, with 15 bases between. CDR1 is SGHNT and CDR2 is YENEEA in the germline V gene. This chain's CDR3 is CASSLEQGYAGNTEAFF. The CDR3 DNA is TGTGCCAGCAGCTTAGAGCAGGGGTACGCCGGGAACACTGAAGCTTTCTTT.

V and J are TRBV4-3 and TRBJ1-2, with unresolved D. V was cut by 6 bases and J by 3 bases, with 14 bases left in between. The CDR3 is made up of 14 amino acids. Germline loops: CDR1 LGHNA, CDR2 YSLEER. The CDR3: CASRPESEYYGYTF. CDR3 sequence (DNA): TGCGCCAGCAGACCGGAGTCGGAGTACTATGGCTACACCTTC.